What follows is one T cell receptor beta chain and its context. The antigen is unknown. The method was immunoSEQ multiplex PCR; TCRdb's version includes in-frame clones alone and lacks a portion of them. The data show around 26,000 clones, 70% to 80% seen once. This sample was taken from a study of CD4 T cells in relation to SARS-CoV-2 and coronaviruses. About the study: Controls used an HIV-1 Nef peptide pool or no peptide. Regarding the study as a whole: Crossreactive clones expanded significantly less to SARS-CoV-2 than monoreactive clones.

CD4+ T cells from unexposed donors were obtained before the COVID-19 pandemic (2011-2018). The cells were cultured for about ten days before CD4+ T cells were isolated. Some 1.9 million PBMCs per well were cultured with approximately 9.2 IU/ml IL-2. V was clipped by 0 bases and J by 0 bases; unmatched bases: 3. CDR1 and CDR2 (germline): MNHNS, SASEGT. This CDR3 has 17 amino acids. J is TRBJ2-4 and V is TRBV6-1; 9 bases are shared with TRBD1. The receptor was isolated from a human donor in good health. The specimen was CD4+ T cells from PBMCs, cultured in vitro. The CDR3 DNA follows: TGTGCCAGCAGTGAAGCGCGGGACAGGGTAGCCAAAAACATTCAGTACTTC. Protein sequence: CASSEARDRVAKNIQYF.